One sample yielded the 4 T cell receptor beta chains listed below, sequenced in a study of blood T cell repertoires in COVID-19. Data came from immunoSEQ multiplex PCR; TCRdb stores just in-frame clones and leaves some out. The sample holds hundreds of thousands of clones; about 84% are singletons and the top ten take approximately 2.1%. The sample was PBMCs or T cells enriched from blood (not recorded which). The receptor source for this set is a woman between 45 and 60 years old who had recovered from COVID-19.

This clone was counted between two and nine times. V and J are TRBV19 and TRBJ1-5; D perhaps matches TRBD1 (6 bases). Looked up from germline, CDR1 is LNHDA and CDR2 is SQIVND (reference sequence). This CDR3 region has 15 residues. Trimming took off 0 bases at V and 4 bases at J, with 10 bases between the two ends. In DNA, the CDR3 is TGTGCCAGTAGTATAGACAGGGGAAGGAATCAGCCCCAGCATTTT. It yields the protein CASSIDRGRNQPQHF.

V usage is TRBV28 and J usage is TRBJ2-7, with 12 bases that match TRBD1. CDR1 and CDR2 from the germline V gene are MDHEN and SYDVKM. There are 16 residues in the CDR3. The ends lost 6 bases at V and 6 bases at J; junction bases unmatched: 12. The CDR3 nucleotides read TGTGCCAGCAGCCTTCTTCCGGGACAGGGGGCGTCCGAGCAGTACTTC. Protein product: CASSLLPGQGASEQYF.

V gene TRBV6-2 or TRBV6-3 combines with J gene TRBJ1-2; TRBD1 agrees at 8 bases. The V gene end was trimmed by 5 bases and the J gene end by 7 bases; junction bases not matched to a gene: 12. CDR1 and CDR2 from the germline V gene are MNHEY and SVGEGT. CDR3 length: 15 amino acids. For the CDR3, the DNA is TGTGCCAGCAGTATTACGTTCGGGACAGGCCGTGGCTACACCTTC. It codes for CASSITFGTGRGYTF.

The chain recombines TRBV7-8 with TRBJ2-1; 7 bases match TRBD1. The ends lost 2 bases at V and 5 bases at J; junction bases unmatched: 9. Germline V lookup: CDR1 SGHVS, CDR2 FQNEAQ. This CDR3 contains 16 residues. CDR3 region: CASSLRLGTDNNEQFF. DNA for the CDR3: TGTGCCAGCAGCTTACGGTTAGGGACAGATAACAATGAGCAGTTCTTC.